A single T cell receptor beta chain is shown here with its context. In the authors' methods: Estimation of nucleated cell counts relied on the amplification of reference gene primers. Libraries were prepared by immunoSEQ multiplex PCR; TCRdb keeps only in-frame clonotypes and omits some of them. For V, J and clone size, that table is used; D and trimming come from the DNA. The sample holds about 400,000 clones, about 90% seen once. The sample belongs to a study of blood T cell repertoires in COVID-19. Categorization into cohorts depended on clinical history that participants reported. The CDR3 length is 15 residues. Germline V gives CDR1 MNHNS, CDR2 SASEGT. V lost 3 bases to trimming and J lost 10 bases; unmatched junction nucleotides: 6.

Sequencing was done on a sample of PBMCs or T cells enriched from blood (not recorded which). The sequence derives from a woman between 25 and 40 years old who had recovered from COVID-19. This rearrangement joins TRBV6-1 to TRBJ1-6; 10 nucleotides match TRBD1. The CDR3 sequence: CASSDLTGGISPLHF. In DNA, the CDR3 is TGTGCCAGCAGTGACCTGACAGGGGGCATCTCACCCCTCCACTTT.